This T cell receptor (beta chain) appears in the sequencing data of a study of blood T cell repertoires in COVID-19. Germline V gives CDR1 SGHAT, CDR2 FQNNGV. This CDR3 comprises 15 residues. Trimming took 0 bases from V and 2 from J, leaving 8 bases between them. Using immunoSEQ multiplex PCR, the repertoire was profiled, and TCRdb retains in-frame clones only, with some absent. The sample lists some 290,000 clones, 70% to 90% occurring once. The sample was peripheral blood. The sequence derives from a woman between 25 and 40 years old with COVID-19, enrolled during active disease. The chain recombines TRBV11-2 with TRBJ2-1; no reliable D call. CDR3 protein: CASSLETPAYNEQFF. The CDR3 region has the DNA TGTGCCAGCAGCTTAGAGACTCCCGCCTACAATGAGCAGTTCTTC. Combining the CDR3 with reference TRBV11-2 and TRBJ2-1 gives the whole variable domain EAGVAQSPRYKIIEKRQSVAFWCNPISGHATLYWYQQILGQGPKLLIQFQNNGVVDDSQLPKDRFSAERLKGVDSTLKIQPAKLEDSAVYLCASSLETPAYNEQFFGPGTRLTVL.